Following are 27 T cell receptor beta chains from one sample sequenced in a study of shared clonotypes between healthy human individuals. Profiling relied on immunoSEQ multiplex PCR, and the TCRdb table lists in-frame clones only, not all of them. Of about 2.4 million clones in the sample, approximately 94% were seen once. Sequenced: naive CD4+ T cells from PBMCs. The subset here: CD45RA+ positively selected. All receptors derive from a man aged 18-30 years in good health. Some clones in this sample may be carry-over from other donors' samples.

The chain joins TRBV11-3 to TRBJ2-2; D gene uncertain. This CDR3 has 15 residues. V was clipped by 5 bases and J by 0 bases, with 10 bases between them. Per germline, CDR1 SGHNT and CDR2 YENEEA. This CDR3 is CASSPSVSNTGELFF. DNA of the CDR3: TGTGCCAGCAGCCCAAGCGTCTCGAACACCGGGGAGCTGTTTTTT.

A remark on this clone: Other DNA variants within this sample encode the same CDR3. The gene calls are TRBV5-1 and TRBJ2-5, with D possibly TRBD1 on 5 matching bases. Germline CDR1 SGHRS, CDR2 YFSETQ. The V end was cut by 0 bases, the J end by 4 bases, with 10 bases between. The length of the CDR3 is 14 residues. Here the CDR3 DNA reads TGCGCCAGCAGCTTGGGTTTTAGGGGAGAGACCCAGTACTTC. This encodes CASSLGFRGETQYF.

The rearrangement joins TRBV13 to TRBJ1-1; TRBD1 is a possible D gene (6 bases). Deletions cut 0 bases from V and 1 base from J, with 9 bases between. CDR1 and CDR2 from the germline V gene are PRHDT and FYEKMQ (reference sequence). This CDR3 has 15 amino acids. The CDR3 region has the DNA TGTGCCAGCAGCTTAGGCTCACAGGGGAACACTGAAGCTTTCTTT. Protein: CASSLGSQGNTEAFF.

This chain joins TRBV5-1 and TRBJ2-1; D is ambiguous. The germline V gene has CDR1 SGHRS and CDR2 YFSETQ. V was clipped by 6 bases and J by 4 bases, with 14 bases between them. The CDR3 extends over 14 amino acids. The CDR3, as DNA: TGCGCCAGCACGTACGTCGGTAGGTACAATGAGCAGTTCTTC. It is translated as CASTYVGRYNEQFF.

The V gene is TRBV11-2, the J gene TRBJ2-7, with 8 nucleotides matching TRBD1. This CDR3 is 14 amino acids long. Germline V gene data show CDR1 as SGHAT and CDR2 as FQNNGV. Germline trimming cut 5 bases from V and 5 bases from J; bases unmatched to any gene: 8. CDR3 loop: CASSDRGGGDEQYF. The CDR3 DNA is TGTGCCAGCAGCGACAGGGGTGGTGGGGACGAGCAGTACTTC.

The chain links TRBV9 to TRBJ1-5; D possibly corresponds to TRBD1 (5 bases). The germline V and J ends were trimmed by 4 bases and 0 bases, with 11 bases remaining between them. CDR1 SGDLS and CDR2 YYNGEE come from the germline V gene. The CDR3 extends over 15 amino acids. CDR3 sequence reads: CASSPQGNSNQPQHF. The CDR3 nucleotides are TGTGCCAGCAGCCCGCAGGGAAATAGCAATCAGCCCCAGCATTTT.

The chain links TRBV7-9 to TRBJ2-5, with D tentatively TRBD1 (6 bases). Trimming stripped 5 bases from V and 5 bases from J, with 12 bases between. CDR1 SEHNR and CDR2 FQNEAQ come from the germline V gene (reference sequence). The CDR3 length is 13 residues. CDR3 bases: TGTGCCAGCAGCACAACAGGGCTCGAGACCCAGTACTTC. This gives the protein CASSTTGLETQYF.

The chain uses TRBV7-6 and TRBJ2-1; TRBD2 might be the D (5 bases). The CDR3 has 13 amino acids. Germline-derived CDR1 and CDR2 are SGHVS and FNYEAQ. Trimming stripped 5 bases from V and 7 bases from J, with 12 bases between. The CDR3 region has the DNA TGTGCCAGCAGCCCACTGACTATAAATGAGCAGTTCTTC. It encodes CASSPLTINEQFF. Variable domain in full (rest from reference TRBV7-6 and TRBJ2-1): GAGVSQSPRYKVTKRGQDVALRCDPISGHVSLYWYRQALGQGPEFLTYFNYEAQQDKSGLPNDRFSAERPEGSISTLTIQRTEQRDSAMYRCASSPLTINEQFFGPGTRLTVL.

This chain links TRBV25-1 with TRBJ2-5; 12 nucleotides line up with TRBD1. Looked up from germline, CDR1 is MGHDK and CDR2 is SYGVNS. The CDR3 has 16 amino acids. Trimming removed 5 bases from V and 5 bases from J; junction bases left unmatched: 9. In DNA form, the CDR3 reads TGTGCCAGCAGTATTCCGGGACAGGGGGCAGGGGAGACCCAGTACTTC. Translation: CASSIPGQGAGETQYF.

The rearrangement uses TRBV4-1 and TRBJ2-5, with TRBD2 matching over 8 bases. Trimming at V came to 0 bases and at J to 5 bases, leaving 11 bases not matched to a gene. The V gene's germline CDR1 is MGHRA and CDR2 YSYEKL. CDR3 length: 17 amino acids. CDR3 in amino acids: CASSQDYGRALAETQYF. CDR3 coding DNA: TGCGCCAGCAGCCAAGATTACGGGAGGGCCCTCGCGGAGACCCAGTACTTC.

Remarks on this clone: Other DNA variants within this sample encode the same CDR3. The chain employs TRBV11-2 and TRBJ2-7; D unresolved. The germline V gene encodes CDR1 SGHAT and CDR2 FQNNGV. The CDR3 has 11 amino acids. Trimming removed 5 bases at V and 3 bases at J, with 5 bases between. The CDR3 reads CASSTFYEQYF. The CDR3 coding sequence is TGTGCCAGCAGCACATTCTACGAGCAGTACTTC.

The genes are TRBV28 and TRBJ1-5; D perhaps matches TRBD1 (5 bases). The CDR3 spans 17 residues. Trimming removed 2 bases from V and 6 bases from J, with 20 bases in between. Germline V gives CDR1 MDHEN, CDR2 SYDVKM. The CDR3: CASSLGRVVGGIQPQHF. CDR3 DNA: TGTGCCAGCAGTTTAGGCAGGGTGGTCGGGGGGATTCAGCCCCAGCATTTT.

This chain joins TRBV19 and TRBJ2-1; 8 bases are a match to TRBD2. Germline CDR1 is LNHDA and CDR2 is SQIVND (reference sequence). The ends lost 3 bases at V and 0 bases at J; junction bases unmatched: 7. The CDR3 totals 17 residues. This CDR3 is CASSISAAGGSYNEQFF. The CDR3 DNA reads as TGTGCCAGTAGTATTAGTGCCGCGGGAGGCTCCTACAATGAGCAGTTCTTC.

The CDR3 sequence: CASSVMAGGEWETQYF. The CDR3 DNA sequence: TGTGCCAGCAGCGTGATGGCGGGCGGGGAGTGGGAGACCCAGTACTTC. This chain uses TRBV9 with TRBJ2-5; perhaps TRBD2 as D (6 bases). The germline gives CDR1 SGDLS, CDR2 YYNGEE. Between the trimmed V and J ends, which lost 2 bases and 5 bases, there was a span of 19 bases. The CDR3 has 16 residues.

V gene TRBV19 combines with J gene TRBJ2-2; possible D gene TRBD2, 6 bases. Germline lookup yields CDR1 LNHDA and CDR2 SQIVND (reference sequence). The CDR3 has 15 amino acids. Trimming cost V 11 bases and J 4 bases, with 20 bases left between them. The CDR3: CAASLRPGATGELFF. CDR3 coding DNA: TGTGCCGCCTCTCTCCGGCCGGGAGCCACCGGGGAGCTGTTTTTT.

The V and J genes are TRBV7-2 and TRBJ2-3; the match to TRBD1 covers 11 bases. Germline V gene lookup returns CDR1 SGHTA and CDR2 FQGNSA. CDR3 length: 17 amino acids. Germline trimming cut 0 bases from V and 1 base from J; bases unmatched to any gene: 3. The CDR3 reads CASSLAGTGGRTDTQYF. The CDR3 nucleotides are TGTGCCAGCAGCTTAGCGGGGACAGGGGGTCGCACAGATACGCAGTATTTT. Looking up the rest from reference TRBV7-2 and TRBJ2-3 gives the full variable domain: GAGVSQSPSNKVTEKGKDVELRCDPISGHTALYWYRQSLGQGLEFLIYFQGNSAPDKSGLPSDRFSAERTGGSVSTLTIQRTQQEDSAVYLCASSLAGTGGRTDTQYFGPGTRLTVL.

J is TRBJ2-7 and V is TRBV7-2; 11 bases agree with TRBD2. CDR1 and CDR2 from the germline V gene are SGHTA and FQGNSA. CDR3 size: 17 residues. Trimming took 3 bases from V and 4 from J; bases not matched to a gene: 11. CDR3 nucleotide sequence: TGTGCCAGCAGCTTGAATCCTAGCGGGAGGCCAGGGTACGAGCAGTACTTC. Translated: CASSLNPSGRPGYEQYF.

The chain carries TRBV5-4 and TRBJ2-7; D gene unclear. The germline CDR1 and CDR2 sequences are SGHNT and YYREEE (reference sequence). The CDR3 contains 15 residues. The V end lost 0 bases, the J end lost 0 bases, and 10 bases lay between the germline ends. The CDR3 sequence is CASSLEGISSYEQYF. The CDR3 DNA follows: TGTGCCAGCAGCTTGGAAGGGATATCCTCCTACGAGCAGTACTTC. Supplemented by reference TRBV5-4 and TRBJ2-7, the full variable domain reads ETGVTQSPTHLIKTRGQQVTLRCSSQSGHNTVSWYQQALGQGPQFIFQYYREEENGRGNFPPRFSGLQFPNYSSELNVNALELDDSALYLCASSLEGISSYEQYFGPGTRLTVT.

V gene TRBV4-2 combines with J gene TRBJ1-2, with D hard to call. This CDR3 comprises 13 residues. Trimming cost V 0 bases and J 4 bases, with 6 bases left between them. Germline values: CDR1 LGHNA, CDR2 YNFKEQ. CDR3 sequence reads: CASSQERPYGYTF. Here the CDR3 DNA reads TGTGCCAGCAGCCAAGAAAGACCCTATGGCTACACCTTC.

This clone has just one count. The V gene is TRBV21-1, the J gene TRBJ1-5. TRBV21-1 is termed a pseudogene. CDR3 length equals 14 residues. The CDR3 sequence is CASTTRVGNQPQHF. The DNA for the CDR3 is TGTGCCAGCACGACAAGGGTGGGCAATCAGCCCCAGCATTTT.

The chain links TRBV29-1 to TRBJ2-5; a possible D gene is TRBD2 (6 bases). Germline lookup yields CDR1 SQVTM and CDR2 ANQGSEA. Deletions cut 6 bases from V and 7 bases from J, with 18 bases between. This CDR3 has 13 residues. In DNA, the CDR3 is TGCAGCGTAGAAACAGCCGGGAGTGGGACCCAGTACTTC. Translating it yields CSVETAGSGTQYF.

The chain recombines TRBV10-3 with TRBJ2-7; TRBD2 matches at 8 bases. J gave up 2 bases and V 10 bases, and 7 bases lay outside the gene matches. Germline V gene data show CDR1 as ENHRY and CDR2 as SYGVKD. The CDR3 is made up of 13 amino acids. CDR3 residues: CATTTSVTYEQYF. The CDR3 DNA reads TGTGCCACCACGACTAGCGTGACCTACGAGCAGTACTTC.

The J gene is TRBJ2-3, the V gene TRBV9; no clear D gene. Germline-derived CDR1 and CDR2 are SGDLS and YYNGEE. The CDR3 contains 14 residues. Trimming left V 1 base short and J 3 bases short, with 9 bases between. The CDR3 protein is CASSVYKATDTQYF. The CDR3 DNA is TGTGCCAGCAGCGTATATAAAGCTACAGATACGCAGTATTTT.

V gene TRBV2 combines with J gene TRBJ1-1; D unclear. There are 18 residues in the CDR3. Trimming removed 4 bases at V and 1 base at J, with 22 bases between. The germline V gene encodes CDR1 SNHLY and CDR2 FYNNEI. CDR3: CASSAPLGIPTENTEAFF. The DNA of the CDR3 is TGTGCCAGCAGTGCCCCGTTGGGGATCCCTACTGAGAACACTGAAGCTTTCTTT.

This chain links TRBV28 with TRBJ2-3; 11 nucleotides align to TRBD2. Germline values: CDR1 MDHEN, CDR2 SYDVKM. The CDR3 loop spans 16 amino acids. Unmatched junction bases numbered 5, after V lost 1 base and J lost 5 bases. CDR3: CASSLSSGRTRDTQYF. CDR3 DNA: TGTGCCAGCAGTTTATCTAGCGGGAGGACAAGAGATACGCAGTATTTT.

The genes are TRBV6-1 and TRBJ1-4, with TRBD1 matching over 8 bases. V was pared by 5 bases and J by 13 bases, with 3 bases of the junction left unmatched. The germline V gene encodes CDR1 MNHNS and CDR2 SASEGT. This CDR3 contains 11 residues. This CDR3 reads CASSTGQVLFF. CDR3 nucleotides: TGTGCCAGCAGTACGGGACAGGTACTGTTTTTT.

This clone was observed once. This CDR3 reads CASSSPGLGEETQYF. The CDR3 nucleotides read TGCGCCAGCAGCTCGCCGGGCCTAGGAGAGGAGACCCAGTACTTC. This chain uses TRBV5-1 with TRBJ2-5; D remains unclear. CDR1 is SGHRS and CDR2 is YFSETQ in the germline V gene. Trimming took off 3 bases at V and 5 bases at J, with 17 bases between the two ends. The CDR3 consists of 15 residues.